This entry lists 25 T cell receptor beta chains sequenced from one sample in a study of blood T cell repertoires in COVID-19. Generated by immunoSEQ multiplex PCR, the TCRdb table keeps only in-frame clones and is missing some. The table includes under 200,000 clones, approximately 87% detected once. The sequenced sample was peripheral blood. These receptors were collected from a woman aged 55 to 70 with COVID-19, enrolled during active disease.

The chain is built from TRBV2 and TRBJ2-7; maybe TRBD1 (6 bases). The CDR3 loop spans 13 amino acids. V was shortened by 3 bases and J by 2 bases, with 8 bases between the two germline ends. The V gene's germline CDR1 is SNHLY and CDR2 FYNNEI. The CDR3 protein is CASSEGTTYEQYF. CDR3 DNA sequence: TGTGCCAGCAGTGAGGGGACAACCTACGAGCAGTACTTC.

The chain uses TRBV15 and TRBJ1-4; 8 bases match TRBD1. The CDR3 consists of 15 residues. Per the germline V gene, CDR1 is LNHNV and CDR2 is YYDKDF (reference sequence). V was clipped by 4 bases and J by 8 bases; unmatched bases: 9. CDR3 coding DNA: TGTGCCACCAGCACGACCGGACAGGGAGGGGAAAAACTGTTTTTT. Protein: CATSTTGQGGEKLFF. The full variable domain, with the rest looked up from reference TRBV15 and TRBJ1-4, is DAMVIQNPRYQVTQFGKPVTLSCSQTLNHNVMYWYQQKSSQAPKLLFHYYDKDFNNEADTPDNFQSRRPNTSFCFLDIRSPGLGDTAMYLCATSTTGQGGEKLFFGSGTQLSVL.

The chain employs TRBV25-1 and TRBJ2-3; the match to TRBD2 covers 8 bases. The CDR3 is 16 amino acids. Germline V lookup: CDR1 MGHDK, CDR2 SYGVNS. Trimming cost V 7 bases and J 2 bases; bases outside gene matches: 11. The CDR3 nucleotides read TGTGCCAGCACCGAGGCGGGGCGGGGGGCCACAGATACGCAGTATTTT. It yields the protein CASTEAGRGATDTQYF.

The chain has TRBV30 and TRBJ1-1; D call uncertain. This CDR3 region has 12 residues. CDR1 and CDR2 (germline): GTSNPN, SVGIG (reference sequence). Deletions cut 3 bases from V and 1 base from J, with 6 bases between. CDR3 nucleotide sequence: TGTGCCTGGAGCCGAGAGAACACTGAAGCTTTCTTT. Its protein product is CAWSRENTEAFF. Full variable domain (rest looked up from reference TRBV30 and TRBJ1-1): SQTIHQWPATLVQPVGSPLSLECTVEGTSNPNLYWYRQAAGRGLQLLFYSVGIGQISSEVPQNLSASRPQDRQFILSSKKLLLSDSGFYLCAWSRENTEAFFGQGTRLTVV.

This chain links TRBV29-1 with TRBJ1-4, with 9 bases lining up with TRBD1. Germline assignment: CDR1 SQVTM and CDR2 ANQGSEA. This CDR3 comprises 13 residues. V lost 7 bases to trimming and J lost 8 bases; unmatched junction nucleotides: 8. The CDR3 sequence is CSAKQGAGEKLFF. The DNA of the CDR3 is TGCAGCGCCAAACAGGGGGCTGGAGAAAAACTGTTTTTT.

The chain joins TRBV7-2 to TRBJ1-2; TRBD1 aligns across 10 bases. J lost 4 bases, V lost 4 bases, and 18 bases had no gene match. The CDR3 spans 19 residues. Germline-derived CDR1 and CDR2 are SGHTA and FQGNSA. CDR3 DNA: TGTGCCAGCAGCTCCCTGACAGGGGGCGCGCCCAAGCCCGGCTATGGCTACACCTTC. It encodes CASSSLTGGAPKPGYGYTF.

This sequence joins TRBV12-3 or TRBV12-4 and TRBJ1-3, with D possibly being TRBD1 (5 bases). V shed 11 bases and J shed 1 base, with 9 bases lying between them. The CDR3 length is 12 residues. CDR3 DNA sequence: TGTGCCTCCAGGGTATCTGGAAACACCATATATTTT. Its protein product is CASRVSGNTIYF.

This chain connects TRBV7-2 to TRBJ1-5; tentative D call: TRBD1 (6 bases). Looked up from germline, CDR1 is SGHTA and CDR2 is FQGNSA. The CDR3 runs 15 residues. V was trimmed by 2 bases and J by 2 bases, leaving 10 bases between them. The CDR3 loop reads CASSLQGLGNQPQHF. DNA for the CDR3: TGTGCCAGCAGCTTACAGGGGCTCGGCAATCAGCCCCAGCATTTT.

The chain couples TRBV7-9 to TRBJ2-1; TRBD2 might be the D (6 bases). The V end lost 4 bases, the J end lost 0 bases, and 10 bases lay between the germline ends. Germline V gene data show CDR1 as SEHNR and CDR2 as FQNEAQ (reference sequence). The CDR3 is made up of 15 amino acids. In DNA form, the CDR3 reads TGTGCCAGCAGCTGGGACTCCTACTCCTACAATGAGCAGTTCTTC. Encoded protein: CASSWDSYSYNEQFF.

This chain links TRBV7-9 with TRBJ1-1, with D hard to call. Trimming removed 1 base from V and 7 bases from J, with 7 bases in between. This CDR3 has 12 amino acids. From germline, CDR1 is SEHNR and CDR2 FQNEAQ (reference sequence). CDR3 in DNA: TGTGCCAGCAGCTTAGTCGGGTTTGAAGCTTTCTTT. Translation gives CASSLVGFEAFF.

The chain uses TRBV18 and TRBJ2-1; 9 positions match TRBD2. CDR1 is KGHSH and CDR2 is LQKENI in the germline V gene. Unmatched junction bases numbered 8, after V lost 1 base and J lost 4 bases. The CDR3 sequence is 17 residues long. The CDR3 here is CASSPLLAGTFYNEQFF. The CDR3, as DNA: TGTGCCAGCTCACCACTACTAGCGGGTACATTTTACAATGAGCAGTTCTTC.

V and J are TRBV7-9 and TRBJ2-1; 8 positions match TRBD1. Germline V gives CDR1 SEHNR, CDR2 FQNEAQ (reference sequence). J gave up 2 bases and V 5 bases, and 8 bases lay outside the gene matches. The CDR3 has 16 residues. CDR3 amino acids: CASSPPDRGPYNEQFF. The CDR3 coding sequence is TGTGCCAGCAGCCCCCCAGACAGGGGTCCCTACAATGAGCAGTTCTTC.

V usage is TRBV13 and J usage is TRBJ2-3; D perhaps matches TRBD2 (5 bases). Germline V lookup: CDR1 PRHDT, CDR2 FYEKMQ (reference sequence). The V end lost 5 bases, the J end lost 5 bases, and 14 bases lay between the germline ends. The CDR3 covers 14 residues. The CDR3 bases are TGTGCCAGCAGCCCGGGCGGGCCTCGAGATACGCAGTATTTT. It translates to CASSPGGPRDTQYF. The full variable domain, with the rest looked up from reference TRBV13 and TRBJ2-3, is AAGVIQSPRHLIKEKRETATLKCYPIPRHDTVYWYQQGPGQDPQFLISFYEKMQSDKGSIPDRFSAQQFSDYHSELNMSSLELGDSALYFCASSPGGPRDTQYFGPGTRLTVL.

The rearrangement joins TRBV7-8 to TRBJ1-2; possible D gene TRBD1, 5 bases. This CDR3 contains 14 residues. The V end lost 3 bases, the J end lost 3 bases, and 11 bases lay between the germline ends. CDR1 and CDR2 from the germline V gene are SGHVS and FQNEAQ. CDR3 nucleotides: TGTGCCAGCAGCTTGGCAGGGCCGGACTATGGCTACACCTTC. Its protein is CASSLAGPDYGYTF.

By its share, this clone is medium-sized. The genes are TRBV7-2 and TRBJ1-5; D is unclear. The germline CDR1 and CDR2 sequences are SGHTA and FQGNSA. The CDR3 has 14 amino acids. V was shortened by 1 base and J by 3 bases, with 7 bases between the two germline ends. This chain's CDR3 is CASSLVTFNQPQHF. DNA for the CDR3: TGTGCCAGCAGCTTAGTTACATTCAATCAGCCCCAGCATTTT.

This clone is medium-sized within its sample. The gene calls are TRBV6-2 or TRBV6-3 and TRBJ2-2; the D is unclear. The V gene lost 2 bases and the J gene lost 3 bases, with 4 bases spanning the gap. The CDR3 has 13 residues. CDR1 and CDR2 (germline): MNHEY, SVGEGT. The CDR3 loop is CASSYRDTGELFF. The CDR3 region has the DNA TGTGCCAGCAGTTACCGGGACACCGGGGAGCTGTTTTTT.

V and J are TRBV20-1 and TRBJ2-7, with 10 bases matching TRBD2. CDR1 DFQATT and CDR2 SNEGSKA come from the germline V gene (reference sequence). CDR3 size: 11 residues. V lost 7 bases to trimming and J lost 7 bases; unmatched junction nucleotides: 4. The CDR3 DNA follows: TGCAGTGTTCAGACTAGCGGGGAGCAGTACTTC. It specifies CSVQTSGEQYF.

The V call is TRBV6-5, the J call TRBJ2-7; 10 nucleotides line up with TRBD1. Germline CDR1 and CDR2: MNHEY and SVGAGI. The V and J ends lost 5 bases and 6 bases, in that order; junction bases with no gene match: 7. The CDR3 loop spans 14 amino acids. CDR3 loop: CASSPGTGDFEQYF. DNA for the CDR3: TGTGCCAGCAGTCCCGGGACAGGGGACTTCGAGCAGTACTTC.

The genes are TRBV19 and TRBJ2-1, with TRBD2 matching over 7 bases. J was trimmed by 9 bases and V by 5 bases; bases with no gene match: 4. The CDR3 has 12 residues. Germline-derived CDR1 and CDR2 are LNHDA and SQIVND (reference sequence). CDR3 amino acids: CASSRGEGEQFF. CDR3 in DNA: TGTGCCAGTAGTCGGGGGGAGGGTGAGCAGTTCTTC.

This sequence joins TRBV6-2 or TRBV6-3 and TRBJ2-7; 9 nucleotides match TRBD1. CDR1 is MNHEY and CDR2 is SVGEGT in the germline V gene. The ends lost 2 bases at V and 5 bases at J; junction bases unmatched: 7. The CDR3 has 15 amino acids. The CDR3 is CASSYLGQGRDEQYF. CDR3 sequence (DNA): TGTGCCAGCAGTTACCTGGGACAGGGTAGGGACGAGCAGTACTTC.

The CDR3 protein is CASSPPATGHYEQYF. In DNA form, the CDR3 reads TGTGCCAGCAGCCCTCCGGCGACAGGACACTACGAGCAGTACTTC. The chain links TRBV7-9 to TRBJ2-7, with a weak D call TRBD1 (6 bases). V was cut by 5 bases and J by 3 bases, with 17 bases left in between. Germline V gene data show CDR1 as SEHNR and CDR2 as FQNEAQ (reference sequence). This CDR3 region has 15 residues.

The genes are TRBV9 and TRBJ1-6; 8 nucleotides align to TRBD1. The CDR3 runs 17 residues. Trimming removed 0 bases from V and 10 bases from J; junction bases left unmatched: 12. CDR1 and CDR2 (germline): SGDLS, YYNGEE. CDR3 amino acids: CASSVGDRLWGRSPLHF. In DNA form, the CDR3 reads TGTGCCAGCAGCGTAGGGGACAGGCTTTGGGGTAGATCACCCCTCCACTTT.

V gene TRBV5-4 combines with J gene TRBJ1-3, with D maybe TRBD1 (5 bases). The CDR3 is 16 amino acids. With 4 bases removed from V and 3 bases from J, the gap between germline ends came to 17 bases. CDR1 and CDR2 (germline): SGHNT, YYREEE (reference sequence). This CDR3 is CASSRPLGGSGNTIYF. The CDR3 region has the DNA TGTGCCAGCAGCCGCCCTTTGGGGGGAAGTGGAAACACCATATATTTT.

The CDR3 loop is CASSLYGLAGEQYF. CDR3 sequence (DNA): TGTGCCAGCAGCTTATACGGACTAGCAGGCGAGCAGTACTTC. The chain joins TRBV11-3 to TRBJ2-7; 8 nucleotides line up with TRBD2. Trimming took 2 bases from V and 6 from J; bases not matched to a gene: 6. Germline-derived CDR1 and CDR2 are SGHNT and YENEEA. The CDR3 is 14 residues long.

The gene calls are TRBV18 and TRBJ2-7; 7 positions agree with TRBD2. Germline CDR1 is KGHSH and CDR2 is LQKENI. V was clipped by 6 bases and J by 4 bases; unmatched bases: 12. This CDR3 comprises 15 residues. CDR3 residues: CASSPGGGPIYEQYF. The CDR3 DNA follows: TGTGCCAGCTCCCCGGGGGGAGGGCCAATTTACGAGCAGTACTTC.